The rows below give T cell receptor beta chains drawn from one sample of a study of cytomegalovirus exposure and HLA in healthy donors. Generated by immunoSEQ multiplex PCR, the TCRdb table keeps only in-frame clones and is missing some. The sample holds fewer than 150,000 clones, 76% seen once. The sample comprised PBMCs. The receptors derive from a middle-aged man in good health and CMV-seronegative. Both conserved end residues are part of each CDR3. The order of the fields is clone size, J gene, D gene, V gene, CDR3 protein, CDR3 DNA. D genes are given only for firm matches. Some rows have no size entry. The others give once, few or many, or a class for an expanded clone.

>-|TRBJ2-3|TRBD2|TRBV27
CASSLTGGHRGTDTQYF
TGTGCCAGCAGTCTCACGGGGGGGCATCGCGGCACAGATACGCAGTATTTT
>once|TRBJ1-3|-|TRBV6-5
CASSYRQEAGNTIYF
TGTGCCAGCAGTTACCGCCAGGAGGCGGGAAACACCATATATTTT
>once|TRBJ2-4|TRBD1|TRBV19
CASSNPGTGVNIQYF
TGTGCCAGTAGTAACCCCGGGACAGGGGTAAACATTCAGTACTTC
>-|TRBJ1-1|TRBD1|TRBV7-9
CASSQMTGMNTEAFF
TGTGCCAGCAGCCAAATGACAGGGATGAACACTGAAGCTTTCTTT
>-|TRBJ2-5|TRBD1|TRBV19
CASSMLGQGQGETQYF
TGTGCCAGTAGTATGCTCGGACAGGGGCAAGGGGAGACCCAGTACTTC
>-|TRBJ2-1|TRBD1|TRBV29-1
CSVEPRGLPNNEQFF
TGCAGCGTTGAACCAAGGGGGCTCCCTAACAATGAGCAGTTCTTC
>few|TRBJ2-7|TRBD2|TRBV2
CASSEGRTSGNEQYF
TGTGCCAGCAGTGAAGGACGGACTAGCGGTAACGAGCAGTACTTC
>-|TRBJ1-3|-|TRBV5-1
CASSLSGPISGNTIYF
TGCGCCAGCAGCTTGTCCGGTCCCATCTCTGGAAACACCATATATTTT
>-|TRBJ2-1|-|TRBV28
CASSQGYDNEQFF
TGTGCCAGCAGTCAGGGCTATGACAATGAGCAGTTCTTC
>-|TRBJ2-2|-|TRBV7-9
CASSPLGELFF
TGTGCCAGCAGCCCTCTCGGGGAGCTGTTTTTT
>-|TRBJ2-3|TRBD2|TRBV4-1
CASSRQGLAGGDTDTQYF
TGCGCCAGCAGCCGGCAGGGACTAGCGGGGGGGGACACAGATACGCAGTATTTT
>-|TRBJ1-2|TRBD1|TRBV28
CASSTGASNYGYTF
TGTGCCAGCAGTACAGGGGCCTCTAACTATGGCTACACCTTC
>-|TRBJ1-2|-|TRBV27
CASSFDLTGYTF
TGTGCCAGCAGTTTCGATCTAACTGGCTACACCTTC
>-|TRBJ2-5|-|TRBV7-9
CASSLDGGQTYQETQYF
TGTGCCAGCAGCTTAGACGGCGGGCAGACTTACCAAGAGACCCAGTACTTC
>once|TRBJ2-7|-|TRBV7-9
CASSLAQTEMYF
TGTGCCAGCAGCTTAGCACAGACAGAGATGTACTTC
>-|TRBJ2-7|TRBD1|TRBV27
CASSSLMRTGPSSYEQYF
TGTGCCAGCAGTTCTCTCATGCGGACAGGGCCCAGCTCCTACGAGCAGTACTTC
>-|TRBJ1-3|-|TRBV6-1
CASSEGGAFGNTIYF
TGTGCCAGCAGTGAAGGGGGCGCATTTGGAAACACCATATATTTT
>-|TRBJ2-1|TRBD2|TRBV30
CAWGTGSAGVNEQFF
TGTGCCTGGGGGACTGGTTCAGCGGGGGTTAATGAGCAGTTCTTC
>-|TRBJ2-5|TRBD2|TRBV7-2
CASRSLAGEETQYF
TGTGCCAGCAGGTCACTAGCGGGAGAAGAGACCCAGTACTTC
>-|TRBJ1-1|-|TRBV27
CASTPRAGGRLNTEAFF
TGTGCCAGCACTCCAAGGGCGGGGGGGAGGCTGAACACTGAAGCTTTCTTT
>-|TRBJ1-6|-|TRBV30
CAWKLFYNSPLHF
TGTGCCTGGAAACTGTTCTATAATTCACCCCTCCACTTT
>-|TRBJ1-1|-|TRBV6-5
CASSAGQNTEAFF
TGTGCCAGCTCGGCAGGACAGAACACTGAAGCTTTCTTT
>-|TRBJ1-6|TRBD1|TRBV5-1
CASSLGQGINSPLHF
TGCGCCAGCAGCTTGGGACAGGGTATCAATTCACCCCTCCACTTT
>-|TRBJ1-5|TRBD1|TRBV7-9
CASSFQDRGENQPQHF
TGTGCCAGCAGCTTCCAGGACAGGGGGGAAAATCAGCCCCAGCATTTT
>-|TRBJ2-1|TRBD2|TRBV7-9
CASSLVGTSGGATNEQFF
TGTGCCAGCAGCTTAGTAGGGACTAGCGGGGGGGCCACCAATGAGCAGTTCTTC
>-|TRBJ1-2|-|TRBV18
CASSTRTDIYGYTF
TGTGCCAGCTCAACCCGGACAGACATCTATGGCTACACCTTC
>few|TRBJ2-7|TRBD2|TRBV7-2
CASSPRVSGGNEQYF
TGTGCCAGCAGCCCTCGGGTTAGCGGGGGTAACGAGCAGTACTTC
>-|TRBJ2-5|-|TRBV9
CASSPSSYQETQYF
TGTGCCAGCAGCCCTAGCAGTTATCAAGAGACCCAGTACTTC
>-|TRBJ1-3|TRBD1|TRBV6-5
CASSSGQGMSGNTIYF
TGTGCCAGCAGTTCGGGACAGGGAATGAGTGGAAACACCATATATTTT
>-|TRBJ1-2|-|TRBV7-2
CASSFSSYGYTF
TGTGCCAGCAGCTTTTCCTCCTATGGCTACACCTTC
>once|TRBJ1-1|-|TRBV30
CAWSVLGQLNTEAFF
TGTGCCTGGAGTGTACTTGGACAATTGAACACTGAAGCTTTCTTT